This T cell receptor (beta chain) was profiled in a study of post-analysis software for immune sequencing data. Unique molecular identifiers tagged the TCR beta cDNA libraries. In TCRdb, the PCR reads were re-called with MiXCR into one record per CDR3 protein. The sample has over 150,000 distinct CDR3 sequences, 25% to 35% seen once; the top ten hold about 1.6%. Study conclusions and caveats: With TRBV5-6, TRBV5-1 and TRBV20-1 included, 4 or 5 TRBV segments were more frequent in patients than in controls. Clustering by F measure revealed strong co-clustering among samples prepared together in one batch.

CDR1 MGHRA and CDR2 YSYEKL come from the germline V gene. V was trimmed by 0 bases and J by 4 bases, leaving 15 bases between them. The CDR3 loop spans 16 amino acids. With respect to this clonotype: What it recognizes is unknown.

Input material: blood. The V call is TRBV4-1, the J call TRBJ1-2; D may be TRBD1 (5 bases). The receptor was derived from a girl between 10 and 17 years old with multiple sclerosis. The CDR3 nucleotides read TGCGCCAGCAGCCAAGATCGTGCAGGGACTATCTATGGCTACACCTTC. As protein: CASSQDRAGTIYGYTF.